Listed here is a single T cell receptor (beta chain). Its antigen remains unidentified. These data originate in a study of shared clonotypes between healthy human individuals. Terminally differentiated effector memory CD45RA+ cells were excluded by CCR7 positive selection of CD45RO-negative cells. Those who donated were healthy HIV-negative adults, with no recent acute infections or vaccinations reported. The CDR3 covers 9 residues. Profiled with immunoSEQ multiplex PCR; TCRdb holds only in-frame clones, not every one. The sample lists almost 700,000 clones, about 90% seen once, with 24% in the top ten. Study-level findings and limits: Larger estimated richness was generally recorded for naive subsets relative to memory subsets.

Sequenced: naive CD8+ T cells sorted from blood. This chain uses TRBV21-1 with TRBJ2-7. TRBV21-1 is a pseudogene locus. This receptor was taken from a young man in good health. The CDR3 sequence: CASGYEQYF. The CDR3 DNA is TGTGCCAGCGGATACGAGCAGTACTTC.